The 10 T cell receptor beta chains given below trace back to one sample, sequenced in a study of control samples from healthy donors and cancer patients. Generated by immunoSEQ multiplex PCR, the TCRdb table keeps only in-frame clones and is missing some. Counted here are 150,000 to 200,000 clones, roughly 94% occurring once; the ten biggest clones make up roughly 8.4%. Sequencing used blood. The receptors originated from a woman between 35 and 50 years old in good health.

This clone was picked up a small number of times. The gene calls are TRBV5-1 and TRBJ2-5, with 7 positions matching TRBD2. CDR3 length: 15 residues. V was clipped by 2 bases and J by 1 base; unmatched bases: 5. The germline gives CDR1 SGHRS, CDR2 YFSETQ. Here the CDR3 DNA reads TGCGCCAGCAGCTTACAAGCGGGGAGCCAAGAGACCCAGTACTTC. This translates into CASSLQAGSQETQYF.

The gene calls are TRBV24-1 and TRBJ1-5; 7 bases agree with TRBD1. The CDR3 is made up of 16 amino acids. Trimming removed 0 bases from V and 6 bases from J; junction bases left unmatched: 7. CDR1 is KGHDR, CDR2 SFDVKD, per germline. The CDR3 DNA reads TGTGCCACCAGTGATTTGTACAGGGGTTTCGTTCAGCCCCAGCATTTT. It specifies CATSDLYRGFVQPQHF.

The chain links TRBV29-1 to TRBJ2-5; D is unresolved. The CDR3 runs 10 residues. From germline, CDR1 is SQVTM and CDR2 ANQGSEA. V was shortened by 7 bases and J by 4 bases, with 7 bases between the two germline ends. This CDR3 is CSAGTETQYF. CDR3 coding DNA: TGCAGCGCCGGAACAGAGACCCAGTACTTC. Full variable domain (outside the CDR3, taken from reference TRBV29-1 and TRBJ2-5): SAVISQKPSRDICQRGTSLTIQCQVDSQVTMMFWYRQQPGQSLTLIATANQGSEATYESGFVIDKFPISRPNLTFSTLTVSNMSPEDSSIYLCSAGTETQYFGPGTRLLVL.

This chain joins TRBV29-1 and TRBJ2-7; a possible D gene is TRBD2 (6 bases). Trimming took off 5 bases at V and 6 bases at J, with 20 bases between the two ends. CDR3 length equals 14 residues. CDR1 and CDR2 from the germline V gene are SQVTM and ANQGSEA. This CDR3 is CSVKGSLGGGEQYF. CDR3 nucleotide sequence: TGCAGCGTTAAGGGATCGTTGGGGGGTGGCGAGCAGTACTTC.

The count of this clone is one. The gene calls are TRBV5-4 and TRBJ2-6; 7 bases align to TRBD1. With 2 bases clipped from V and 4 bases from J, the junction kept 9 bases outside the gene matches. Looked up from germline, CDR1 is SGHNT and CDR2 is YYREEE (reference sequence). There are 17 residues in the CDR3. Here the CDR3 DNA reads TGTGCCAGCAGCTTCGGACAGGCCCCGGGCGGGGCCAACGTCCTGACTTTC. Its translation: CASSFGQAPGGANVLTF.

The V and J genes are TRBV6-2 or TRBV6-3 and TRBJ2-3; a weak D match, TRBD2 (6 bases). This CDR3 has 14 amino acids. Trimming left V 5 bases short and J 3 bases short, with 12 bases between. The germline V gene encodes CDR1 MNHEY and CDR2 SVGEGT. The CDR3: CASSPGLKTDTQYF. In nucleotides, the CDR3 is TGTGCCAGCAGTCCCGGACTAAAGACAGATACGCAGTATTTT.

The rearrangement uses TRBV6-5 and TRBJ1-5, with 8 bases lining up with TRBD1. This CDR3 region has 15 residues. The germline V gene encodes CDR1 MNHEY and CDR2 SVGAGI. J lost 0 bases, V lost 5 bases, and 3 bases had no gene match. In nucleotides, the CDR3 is TGTGCCAGCAGTCCCGACAGGGGTAGCAATCAGCCCCAGCATTTT. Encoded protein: CASSPDRGSNQPQHF.

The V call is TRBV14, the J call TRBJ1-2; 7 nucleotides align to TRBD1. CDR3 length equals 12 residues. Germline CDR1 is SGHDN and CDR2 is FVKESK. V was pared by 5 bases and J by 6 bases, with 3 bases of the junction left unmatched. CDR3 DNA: TGTGCCAGCAGCAACAGGGGAGATGGCTACACCTTC. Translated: CASSNRGDGYTF.

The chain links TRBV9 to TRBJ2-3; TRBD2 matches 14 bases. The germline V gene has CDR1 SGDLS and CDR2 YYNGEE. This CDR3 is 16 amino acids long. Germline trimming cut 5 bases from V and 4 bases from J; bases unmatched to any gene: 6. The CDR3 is CASSFRLAGGPDTQYF. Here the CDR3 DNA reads TGTGCCAGCAGTTTCAGACTAGCGGGAGGGCCAGATACGCAGTATTTT.

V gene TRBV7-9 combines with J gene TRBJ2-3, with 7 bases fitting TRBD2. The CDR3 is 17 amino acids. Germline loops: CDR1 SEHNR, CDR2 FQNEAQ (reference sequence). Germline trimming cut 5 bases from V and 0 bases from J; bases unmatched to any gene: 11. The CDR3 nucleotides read TGTGCCAGCAGCAAGGGACCTAGCGGAGCTAGCACAGATACGCAGTATTTT. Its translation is CASSKGPSGASTDTQYF.